The clone carrying this T cell receptor (beta chain) was detected a few times. Its cognate antigen is unknown. Using RNA transcripts as the source, TCR beta CDR3 regions were amplified. Researchers ran a first-round RT-PCR on the TCR CDR3 using the HTBI primer set. From the multiplex PCR reads, TCRdb called clonotypes with MiXCR, one entry per CDR3 protein. This sample has about 720,000 distinct CDR3 sequences, with roughly a sixth found just once. V was trimmed by 2 bases and J by 9 bases, leaving 9 bases between them. The CDR3 spans 13 residues. The germline CDR1 and CDR2 sequences are SGHTS and YDEGEE. These data come from a study of T cells in Graves' hyperthyroidism and ophthalmopathy. The overall study: Peripheral blood was obtained at initial diagnosis, preceding any treatment. Study observations and caveats: Blood also contained most expanded thyroid clonotypes above 0.001.

Any symptoms of ophthalmopathy came after the first hyperthyroidism diagnosis, from which the blood sample dates. The material sequenced was blood. This clonotype originated in a woman between 45 and 65 years old with Graves' hyperthyroidism that later progressed to Graves' ophthalmopathy. The V gene is TRBV5-8, the J gene TRBJ1-6; D gene uncertain. For the CDR3, the DNA is TGTGCCAGCAGCTTCGGGATTAGTTCACCCCTCCACTTT. Translating gives CASSFGISSPLHF.